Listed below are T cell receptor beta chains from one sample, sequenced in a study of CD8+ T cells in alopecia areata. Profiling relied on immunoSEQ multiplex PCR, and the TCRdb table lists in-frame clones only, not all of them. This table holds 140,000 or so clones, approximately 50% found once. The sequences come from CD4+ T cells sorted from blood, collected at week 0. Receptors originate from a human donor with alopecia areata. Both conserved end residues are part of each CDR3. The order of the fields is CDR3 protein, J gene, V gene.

CDR3 protein: CASSGLAYNEQFF
J gene: TRBJ2-1
V gene: TRBV2

CDR3 protein: CAWSGDSGSSEQYF
J gene: TRBJ2-7
V gene: TRBV30

CDR3 protein: CASSQQPSSNEQFF
J gene: TRBJ2-1
V gene: TRBV7-6

CDR3 protein: CASSRGRETQYF
J gene: TRBJ2-5
V gene: TRBV28

CDR3 protein: CATSTRQFGNTIYF
J gene: TRBJ1-3
V gene: TRBV15

CDR3 protein: CALMIRTSGIYEQYF
J gene: TRBJ2-7
V gene: TRBV30

CDR3 protein: CASSSGPRGATNEKLFF
J gene: TRBJ1-4
V gene: TRBV5-1

CDR3 protein: CSVHRGTYNEQFF
J gene: TRBJ2-1
V gene: TRBV29-1

CDR3 protein: CSVEGGQGETQYF
J gene: TRBJ2-5
V gene: TRBV29-1

CDR3 protein: CSATLGETQYF
J gene: TRBJ2-5
V gene: TRBV20-1

CDR3 protein: CSVEQQAGQPQHF
J gene: TRBJ1-5
V gene: TRBV29-1

CDR3 protein: CASSQDGGLHRQFF
J gene: TRBJ2-1
V gene: TRBV4-3

CDR3 protein: CAISGSSGTSGEQYF
J gene: TRBJ2-7
V gene: TRBV10-3

CDR3 protein: CASLLVEGSQPAFF
J gene: TRBJ1-1
V gene: TRBV6-6

CDR3 protein: CASSPSLGTVNQQFF
J gene: TRBJ2-1
V gene: TRBV4-1

CDR3 protein: CAWSLTSPEQYF
J gene: TRBJ2-7
V gene: TRBV30

CDR3 protein: CASSQVGDSYEQYF
J gene: TRBJ2-7
V gene: TRBV4-2

CDR3 protein: CASSEGGRGTGELFF
J gene: TRBJ2-2
V gene: TRBV5-4

CDR3 protein: CAIQSGPYEQYF
J gene: TRBJ2-7
V gene: TRBV2

CDR3 protein: CATSTGEGDIQYF
J gene: TRBJ2-4
V gene: TRBV15

CDR3 protein: CSVEPDGSLETQYF
J gene: TRBJ2-5
V gene: TRBV29-1

CDR3 protein: CSVTGVLTNTEAFF
J gene: TRBJ1-1
V gene: TRBV29-1

CDR3 protein: CASRTTGSDEQYF
J gene: TRBJ2-7
V gene: TRBV2

CDR3 protein: CASSSSILQTQYF
J gene: TRBJ2-5
V gene: TRBV7-2

CDR3 protein: CASHEGGRETQYF
J gene: NA
V gene: TRBV11-2

CDR3 protein: CASRRNEKLFF
J gene: TRBJ1-4
V gene: TRBV28

CDR3 protein: CASSGEGDTEAFF
J gene: TRBJ1-1
V gene: TRBV18

CDR3 protein: CAWREDYGYTF
J gene: TRBJ1-2
V gene: TRBV30

CDR3 protein: CATRHRGRDEQYF
J gene: TRBJ2-7
V gene: TRBV15

CDR3 protein: CATRASVNTEAFF
J gene: TRBJ1-1
V gene: TRBV5-1

CDR3 protein: CASSYSGAVAQETQYF
J gene: TRBJ2-5
V gene: TRBV6-5

CDR3 protein: CASTGTGGANVLTF
J gene: TRBJ2-6
V gene: TRBV2

CDR3 protein: CASSGLAKNIQYF
J gene: TRBJ2-4
V gene: TRBV19

CDR3 protein: CASSVTGGVGNNEQFF
J gene: TRBJ2-1
V gene: TRBV9

CDR3 protein: CASSQVLLNTGELFF
J gene: TRBJ2-2
V gene: TRBV4-3

CDR3 protein: CASSQLRGYPYEQYF
J gene: TRBJ2-7
V gene: TRBV4-1

CDR3 protein: CASSQALGEAFF
J gene: TRBJ1-1
V gene: TRBV4-1

CDR3 protein: CASSLAGGFGTDTQYF
J gene: TRBJ2-3
V gene: TRBV7-2

CDR3 protein: CASRLGRQETQYF
J gene: TRBJ2-5
V gene: TRBV2

CDR3 protein: CAWSGSGTSGRGNEQFF
J gene: TRBJ2-1
V gene: TRBV30

CDR3 protein: CASSPTSDGETQYF
J gene: TRBJ2-5
V gene: TRBV5-1

CDR3 protein: CASNRGQGGNIQYF
J gene: TRBJ2-4
V gene: TRBV5-1

CDR3 protein: CSVEKDNEQFF
J gene: TRBJ2-1
V gene: TRBV29-1

CDR3 protein: CASSPLAGTSGSDTQYF
J gene: TRBJ2-3
V gene: TRBV5-5

CDR3 protein: CSGSSGKGDTQYF
J gene: TRBJ2-3
V gene: TRBV29-1